The entry that follows covers one TCR beta chain sequence. Its antigen is still unknown. J was trimmed by 6 bases and V by 8 bases; bases with no gene match: 11. Germline-derived CDR1 and CDR2 are LNHDA and SQIVND (reference sequence). The CDR3 has 15 residues. The record originates from a study of response to subunit inactivated influenza vaccine. Study results and limitations: Only a handful of new T cells, the authors suggested, are recruited with each seasonal influenza vaccination.

Each CDR3 protein gets one entry after TCRdb re-called the RT-PCR reads with MiXCR. The table has about 570,000 distinct CDR3 sequences, approximately 12% seen once; the top ten hold about 10%. This chain connects TRBV19 to TRBJ2-1, with TRBD1 matching over 9 bases. Source: PBMCs from blood, taken on the day of vaccination. This sequence was found in a man in his fifties or sixties who received an inactivated influenza vaccine. The chain's CDR3 is CASAPGQGRLNEQFF. The CDR3 nucleotides read TGTGCCAGTGCCCCGGGACAGGGTAGGCTCAATGAGCAGTTCTTC.